Listed below are T cell receptor beta chains from one sample, sequenced in a study of cytomegalovirus exposure and HLA in healthy donors. Only in-frame clones appear in the TCRdb table, and some are missing; sequencing was by immunoSEQ multiplex PCR. The sample totals around 100,000 clones. The sequenced material came from PBMCs. The receptors stem from a man aged 45 to 65 in good health and CMV-seronegative. Both conserved end residues are part of each CDR3. The D gene is left open where the match is weak.

v_call,j_call,d_call,cdr3_length,cdr3_aa,cdr3_nt
TRBV4-1,TRBJ2-7,TRBD2,19,CASSPTVASGRVSPYEQYF,TGCGCCAGCAGTCCTACTGTGGCTAGCGGGAGGGTATCCCCCTACGAGCAGTACTTC
TRBV19,TRBJ2-2,NA,17,CASSIETQRAATGELFF,TGTGCCAGTAGTATAGAGACACAGCGGGCCGCTACCGGGGAGCTGTTTTTT
TRBV5-1,TRBJ2-7,NA,13,CASSLVADYEQYF,TGCGCCAGCAGCTTGGTGGCAGACTACGAGCAGTACTTC
TRBV11-3,TRBJ1-1,NA,12,CASSSGFTEAFF,TGTGCCAGCAGCTCGGGTTTCACTGAAGCTTTCTTT
TRBV5-1,TRBJ1-2,NA,16,CASSLDPSIPNYGYTF,TGCGCCAGCAGCTTGGACCCCAGTATACCCAACTATGGCTACACCTTC
TRBV10-3,TRBJ1-2,NA,16,CAISLPGQGTNYGYTF,TGTGCCATCAGTCTCCCGGGGCAGGGGACCAACTATGGCTACACCTTC
TRBV5-1,TRBJ2-3,NA,17,CASSLGSLRGKADTQYF,TGCGCCAGCAGCTTGGGGAGTCTAAGGGGAAAGGCAGATACGCAGTATTTT
TRBV7-3,TRBJ2-2,TRBD1,15,CASSLGTENTGELFF,TGTGCCAGCAGCTTAGGGACAGAGAACACCGGGGAGCTGTTTTTT
TRBV10-3,TRBJ1-5,NA,17,CAIRAGDTPYSNQPQHF,TGTGCCATCAGGGCTGGGGACACTCCCTATAGCAATCAGCCCCAGCATTTT
TRBV7-9,TRBJ1-2,NA,14,CASRPGGGDLGYTF,TGTGCCAGCAGACCGGGGGGGGGTGATCTTGGCTACACCTTC
TRBV5-4,TRBJ2-7,NA,13,CASSLGRGDEQYF,TGTGCCAGCAGCTTGGGTAGGGGTGACGAGCAGTACTTC
TRBV5-1,TRBJ2-7,TRBD2,15,CASSLTGTSEGEQYF,TGCGCCAGCAGCTTAACCGGGACTAGCGAGGGCGAGCAGTACTTC
TRBV19,TRBJ1-6,TRBD1,15,CASSKWDRGDSPLHF,TGTGCCAGTAGTAAGTGGGACAGGGGTGATTCACCCCTCCACTTT
TRBV4-1,TRBJ1-1,TRBD1,16,CASSLGQGALGAEAFF,TGCGCCAGCAGCTTGGGACAGGGGGCGTTAGGGGCTGAAGCTTTCTTT
TRBV2,TRBJ1-5,TRBD1,16,CASSKRRDRVPQPQHF,TGTGCCAGCAGTAAGCGCCGGGACAGGGTTCCTCAGCCCCAGCATTTT
TRBV11-3,TRBJ2-4,NA,15,CASSLPVGAGNIQYF,TGTGCCAGCAGCTTACCGGTGGGGGCAGGGAACATTCAGTACTTC
TRBV6-5,TRBJ2-5,NA,12,CASTRVGETQYF,TGTGCCAGCACCAGGGTTGGCGAGACCCAGTACTTC
TRBV5-6,TRBJ2-7,TRBD2,14,CASSLSGRAVRQYF,TGTGCCAGCAGCTTGAGTGGGAGGGCCGTGAGGCAGTACTTC
TRBV11-2,TRBJ2-1,NA,17,CASSSSRDWGGYNEQFF,TGTGCCAGCAGCTCATCCCGGGACTGGGGCGGCTACAATGAGCAGTTCTTC
TRBV7-2,TRBJ1-1,NA,14,CASSSNGFNTEAFF,TGTGCCAGCAGCTCGAACGGTTTCAACACTGAAGCTTTCTTT
TRBV6-6,TRBJ2-5,NA,14,CASSYMGLQETQYF,TGTGCCAGCAGTTACATGGGGCTCCAAGAGACCCAGTACTTC
TRBV9,TRBJ2-5,TRBD1,14,CASSGTGGAETQYF,TGTGCCAGCAGCGGCACAGGGGGCGCGGAGACCCAGTACTTC
TRBV10-3,TRBJ1-2,TRBD1,15,CAISETGGRSYGYTF,TGTGCCATCAGTGAAACAGGGGGCAGGAGCTATGGCTACACCTTC
TRBV27,TRBJ2-4,NA,16,CASSLSAALAKNIQYF,TGTGCCAGCAGTTTGTCAGCGGCTCTAGCCAAAAACATTCAGTACTTC
TRBV6-6,TRBJ1-2,TRBD1,12,CASSGQGGGYTF,TGTGCCAGCAGCGGACAGGGTGGTGGCTACACCTTC
TRBV5-1,TRBJ2-1,NA,16,CASSRAPGESYNEQFF,TGCGCCAGCAGCAGGGCACCCGGGGAGAGCTACAATGAGCAGTTCTTC
TRBV15,TRBJ2-1,TRBD2,19,CATSRTGTSGGVSYNEQFF,TGTGCCACCAGCAGAACCGGGACTAGCGGGGGGGTCTCCTACAATGAGCAGTTCTTC
TRBV9,TRBJ1-2,NA,13,CASSVVGVGGYTF,TGTGCCAGCAGCGTAGTCGGGGTGGGTGGCTACACCTTC
TRBV15,TRBJ2-7,NA,15,CATSSRRVEHDEQYF,TGTGCCACCAGCTCGAGACGGGTAGAGCACGACGAGCAGTACTTC
TRBV19,TRBJ2-1,NA,14,CASSPVAAYNEQFF,TGTGCCAGTAGTCCCGTAGCGGCCTACAATGAGCAGTTCTTC
TRBV19,TRBJ1-1,TRBD1,15,CASSATGGARTEAFF,TGTGCCAGTAGTGCTACAGGGGGCGCGAGGACTGAAGCTTTCTTT
TRBV18,TRBJ2-3,TRBD1,16,CASSPGQKLLADTQYF,TGTGCCAGCTCACCGGGACAGAAGCTCCTCGCAGATACGCAGTATTTT
TRBV11-3,TRBJ1-4,NA,15,CASSLTRRGGEKLFF,TGTGCCAGCAGCTTAACACGCAGGGGTGGGGAAAAACTGTTTTTT
TRBV18,TRBJ2-5,NA,14,CASSLRSGEETQYF,TGTGCCAGCTCACTCAGATCGGGGGAAGAGACCCAGTACTTC
TRBV25-1,TRBJ2-1,NA,13,CASSVIEYNEQFF,TGTGCCAGCAGTGTAATAGAATACAATGAGCAGTTCTTC
TRBV7-8,TRBJ1-1,NA,13,CASSPQGLFDAFF,TGTGCCAGCAGCCCACAGGGTTTGTTCGATGCTTTCTTT
TRBV19,TRBJ1-5,NA,14,CASSSQGSNQPQHF,TGTGCCAGTAGTTCACAGGGTAGCAATCAGCCCCAGCATTTT
TRBV10-3,TRBJ2-3,NA,12,CAISGATDTQYF,TGTGCCATCAGCGGAGCCACAGATACGCAGTATTTT
TRBV5-6,TRBJ2-1,TRBD2,18,CASNKPPGGRASYNEQFF,TGTGCCAGCAACAAGCCCCCGGGGGGGAGGGCCTCCTACAATGAGCAGTTCTTC
TRBV27,TRBJ1-5,TRBD1,18,CASYPRGKRQGPNQPQHF,TGTGCCAGCTACCCTAGGGGGAAAAGACAGGGCCCAAATCAGCCCCAGCATTTT
TRBV27,TRBJ1-1,TRBD1,13,CASSSQGTTEAFF,TGTGCCAGCAGTTCACAGGGGACCACTGAAGCTTTCTTT
TRBV18,TRBJ2-5,NA,15,CASEQQGGGQETQYF,TGTGCCAGCGAACAACAGGGAGGGGGACAAGAGACCCAGTACTTC
TRBV2,TRBJ2-5,NA,14,CASSVLRGRETQYF,TGTGCCAGCAGTGTATTGCGGGGCAGAGAGACCCAGTACTTC
TRBV9,TRBJ2-5,NA,12,CASSDNEETQYF,TGTGCCAGCAGCGATAATGAAGAGACCCAGTACTTC
TRBV15,TRBJ2-3,TRBD1,15,CATSRRTGGTDTQYF,TGTGCCACCAGCAGACGGACAGGGGGTACAGATACGCAGTATTTT
TRBV7-6,TRBJ2-2,NA,18,CASSLASIAAANTGELFF,TGTGCCAGCAGCTTAGCCTCTATAGCGGCCGCGAACACCGGGGAGCTGTTTTTT
TRBV19,TRBJ1-2,TRBD1,13,CASSPPRQGGYTF,TGTGCCAGTAGTCCGCCCCGACAGGGCGGCTACACCTTC
TRBV27,TRBJ1-4,TRBD1,16,CASSSTGTEGRGKLFF,TGTGCCAGCAGTTCAACCGGGACAGAAGGAAGAGGAAAACTGTTTTTT
TRBV7-9,TRBJ1-1,NA,13,CASSWTAASEAFF,TGTGCCAGCAGCTGGACAGCCGCGTCTGAAGCTTTCTTT
TRBV7-9,TRBJ2-3,TRBD2,16,CASSLGASGGTDTQYF,TGTGCCAGCAGCTTAGGGGCTAGCGGGGGCACAGATACGCAGTATTTT
TRBV13,TRBJ2-7,NA,14,CASSLGHSTYEQYF,TGTGCCAGCAGCTTAGGCCACTCTACCTACGAGCAGTACTTC
TRBV5-4,TRBJ2-1,TRBD2,16,CASSLAGTSSYNEQFF,TGTGCCAGCAGCTTGGCCGGGACTAGCAGCTACAATGAGCAGTTCTTC
TRBV7-6,TRBJ1-2,NA,13,CASSLGQGYGYTF,TGTGCCAGCAGCTTAGGGCAGGGCTATGGCTACACCTTC
TRBV10-3,TRBJ2-5,NA,12,CAISEQEETQYF,TGTGCCATCAGTGAGCAGGAAGAGACCCAGTACTTC
TRBV18,TRBJ1-2,NA,16,CASSPPAGRDNYGYTF,TGTGCCAGCTCACCACCGGCCGGCAGGGATAACTATGGCTACACCTTC
TRBV27,TRBJ2-4,NA,13,CASRQLAKNIQYF,TGTGCCAGCAGACAGCTAGCCAAAAACATTCAGTACTTC
TRBV5-4,TRBJ1-2,NA,13,CASSTGTPYGYTF,TGTGCCAGCAGCACCGGGACACCTTATGGCTACACCTTC
TRBV4-3,TRBJ2-2,TRBD2,15,CASSPAGGLTGELFF,TGCGCCAGCAGCCCGGCGGGAGGGCTCACCGGGGAGCTGTTTTTT
TRBV7-9,TRBJ2-3,NA,15,CASSTRQDLTDTQYF,TGTGCCAGCAGCACCCGACAGGACCTCACAGATACGCAGTATTTT
TRBV7-9,TRBJ2-3,NA,16,CASSPLLGGLKDTQYF,TGTGCCAGCAGCCCCCTCCTAGGAGGGCTAAAAGATACGCAGTATTTT